This note documents a single T cell receptor beta chain sequence. The data were produced by immunoSEQ multiplex PCR, yet TCRdb's version contains in-frame clones alone and is incomplete. Of over 150,000 clones detected, roughly 95% appear once; the ten largest clones hold over 0.9%. This entry belongs to a study of control samples from healthy donors and cancer patients. The J segment lost 2 bases and the V segment lost 5 bases, leaving 2 bases of the junction unmatched. Germline V gives CDR1 MNHEY, CDR2 SVGAGI. The CDR3 runs to 13 residues. The chain is built from TRBV6-5 and TRBJ1-2, with TRBD1 matching over 7 bases. This sequence originates from a woman aged 30 to 39 in good health. The sequenced sample consisted of blood. The CDR3 coding sequence is TGTGCCAGCAGTCCAGGGGGGAACTATGGCTACACCTTC. It yields the protein CASSPGGNYGYTF.